Following are 4 T cell receptor beta chains from one sample sequenced in a study of radiotherapy plus CTLA-4 blockade in lung cancer. Data came from immunoSEQ multiplex PCR; TCRdb stores just in-frame clones and leaves some out. This table holds under 95,000 clones, more than 80% found once. The sequenced sample was peripheral blood, obtained from a patient treated with radiotherapy plus ipilimumab. The receptors come from a human donor with non-small cell lung cancer who had stable disease on radiotherapy plus ipilimumab.

The chain links TRBV7-8 to TRBJ2-1, with a tentative D call TRBD1 (6 bases). Trimming took off 4 bases at V and 8 bases at J, with 12 bases between the two ends. The CDR3 contains 13 residues. Germline V lookup: CDR1 SGHVS, CDR2 FQNEAQ. In DNA form, the CDR3 reads TGTGCCAGCAGCTCCACAGGGAGCGATGAGCAGTTCTTC. Residues: CASSSTGSDEQFF.

The rearrangement uses TRBV19 and TRBJ2-7, with 8 bases matching TRBD1. From germline, CDR1 is LNHDA and CDR2 SQIVND (reference sequence). The CDR3 runs 13 residues. V shed 3 bases and J 5 bases; nucleotides not matched to a gene: 3. In nucleotides, the CDR3 is TGTGCCAGTAGTATTCCGGACAGGGACGAGCAGTACTTC. Translating gives CASSIPDRDEQYF.

Remarks on this clone: One end of the junction is discordant with germline, which a read error may explain. The sample has other DNA sequences that encode this CDR3 too. The chain joins TRBV5-1 to TRBJ1-1; D not certain. Germline CDR1 and CDR2: SGHRS and YFSETQ. This CDR3 comprises 13 residues. CDR3 coding DNA: TGCGCCAGCAGCTTGAAACCGAACACTGAAGCCTTCTTT. This sequence encodes CASSLKPNTEAFF. The variable domain in full, completed from reference TRBV5-1 and TRBJ1-1, reads KAGVTQTPRYLIKTRGQQVTLSCSPISGHRSVSWYQQTPGQGLQFLFEYFSETQRNKGNFPGRFSGRQFSNSRSEMNVSTLELGDSALYLCASSLKPNTEAFFGQGTRLTVV.

This chain joins TRBV2 and TRBJ1-1, with D unresolved. CDR3 size: 12 residues. V was cut by 6 bases and J by 6 bases, with 11 bases left in between. Germline-derived CDR1 and CDR2 are SNHLY and FYNNEI. In nucleotides, the CDR3 is TGTGCCAGCAGGGTTTCGCAAGCTGAAGCTTTCTTT. This encodes CASRVSQAEAFF.